Listed below are T cell receptor beta chains from one sample, sequenced in a study of T-cell reconstitution after alpha-beta-depleted transplantation in children. From the PCR reads, TCRdb called clonotypes with MiXCR, one entry per CDR3 protein. The data contain almost 400,000 distinct CDR3 sequences, roughly 22% of them seen just once; the ten biggest clones take up approximately 3.9%. This specimen was PBMCs from the stem cell graft donor, taken from the stem cell graft. These receptors were obtained from a human donor who donated a stem cell graft to a child with acute myeloid leukemia. Both conserved end residues are part of each CDR3. The D gene is left open where the match is weak. Clone sizes are given selectively: once, few, many, or a class where the clone is expanded.

j_call	d_call	clone_size	v_call	cdr3_aa	cdr3_nt
TRBJ2-7	NA	few	TRBV15	CATSRETVGSTNYEQYF	TGTGCCACCAGCAGAGAGACCGTGGGCTCCACGAACTACGAGCAGTACTTC
TRBJ2-1	NA	few	TRBV10-3	CAISGSVNEQFF	TGTGCCATCAGTGGGTCGGTAAATGAGCAGTTCTTC
TRBJ1-2	NA	NA	TRBV28	CATKQRSNYGYTF	TGTGCCACGAAGCAGAGATCTAACTATGGCTACACCTTC
TRBJ2-3	NA	many	TRBV20-1	CSARDLRDRTDTQYF	TGCAGTGCTAGAGATCTGCGGGATCGCACAGATACGCAGTATTTT
TRBJ1-6	TRBD1	NA	TRBV12-3/TRBV12-4	CASRVTGADSPLHF	TGTGCCAGCAGGGTGACAGGGGCTGATTCACCCCTCCACTTT
TRBJ2-5	NA	NA	TRBV18	CASSVNVALGETQYF	TGTGCCAGCTCAGTCAACGTGGCTCTGGGTGAGACCCAGTACTTC
TRBJ2-3	NA	few	TRBV12-3/TRBV12-4	CASSLSGFQYF	TGTGCCAGCAGTTTATCAGGGTTTCAGTATTTT
TRBJ2-1	TRBD1	NA	TRBV20-1	CSAHAGTGNNEQFF	TGCAGTGCTCACGCCGGGACAGGGAACAATGAGCAGTTCTTC
TRBJ2-7	TRBD1	NA	TRBV25-1	CASSWTGAYEQYF	TGTGCCAGCAGTTGGACAGGGGCCTACGAGCAGTACTTC
TRBJ2-6	NA	NA	TRBV11-2	CASSPQVGGANVLTF	TGTGCCAGCAGCCCGCAGGTGGGTGGGGCCAACGTCCTGACTTTC
TRBJ2-1	TRBD1	few	TRBV2	CASSEGTGGFNEQFF	TGTGCCAGCAGTGAGGGGACAGGGGGCTTTAATGAGCAGTTCTTC
TRBJ2-1	NA	few	TRBV2	CASSENFPSVTYNEQFF	TGTGCCAGCAGTGAGAACTTTCCCTCGGTAACCTACAATGAGCAGTTCTTC
TRBJ2-7	TRBD2	NA	TRBV7-9	CASSLVNWEGGRYF	TGTGCCAGCAGCTTAGTGAACTGGGAGGGAGGTCGGTACTTC
TRBJ2-7	TRBD2	NA	TRBV12-3/TRBV12-4	CASSSPSGIYEQYF	TGTGCCAGCAGCTCCCCGAGCGGGATCTACGAGCAGTACTTC
TRBJ2-7	NA	many	TRBV7-3	CASSLMGHSYEQYF	TGTGCCAGCAGCTTAATGGGCCACTCCTACGAGCAGTACTTC
TRBJ2-7	NA	many	TRBV12-3/TRBV12-4	CASSTTGSYEQYF	TGTGCCAGCAGTACAACTGGGTCCTACGAGCAGTACTTC
TRBJ2-5	NA	few	TRBV18	CASSPPSLGQETQYF	TGTGCCAGCTCACCACCTTCCTTGGGGCAAGAGACCCAGTACTTC
TRBJ1-4	NA	NA	TRBV19	CASKVSQGAEKLFF	TGTGCCAGTAAGGTGTCTCAGGGCGCTGAAAAACTGTTTTTT
TRBJ1-5	TRBD1	NA	TRBV20-1	CSAHRDRGNQPQHF	TGCAGTGCTCACCGGGACAGGGGAAATCAGCCCCAGCATTTT
TRBJ2-1	TRBD2	many	TRBV25-1	CASSEGPGLAGGPGSYNEQFF	TGTGCCAGCAGTGAGGGGCCGGGACTAGCGGGAGGGCCGGGCTCCTACAATGAGCAGTTCTTC
TRBJ2-3	NA	NA	TRBV20-1	CSARSRSLGFTDTQYF	TGCAGTGCTAGAAGCCGGTCCCTCGGTTTCACAGATACGCAGTATTTT
TRBJ2-1	NA	many	TRBV20-1	CSAKRGYNEQFF	TGCAGTGCTAAGAGGGGGTACAATGAGCAGTTCTTC
TRBJ2-5	TRBD1	few	TRBV12-3/TRBV12-4	CASSYADRALETQYF	TGTGCCAGCAGTTACGCAGACAGGGCCCTTGAGACCCAGTACTTC
TRBJ1-2	TRBD1	few	TRBV24-1	CATSDRGLFGYTF	TGTGCCACCAGCGACAGGGGCCTGTTTGGCTACACCTTC
TRBJ2-1	TRBD1	NA	TRBV5-1	CASSRTGGDHEQFF	TGCGCCAGCAGCCGGACAGGGGGGGACCATGAGCAGTTCTTC
TRBJ2-1	NA	many	TRBV20-1	CSASAAAKYNEQFF	TGCAGTGCTAGTGCTGCGGCCAAATACAATGAGCAGTTCTTC
TRBJ1-2	NA	few	TRBV5-1	CASSLDRVGPYGYTF	TGCGCCAGCAGCTTGGACAGGGTAGGACCCTATGGCTACACCTTC
TRBJ2-3	TRBD2	NA	TRBV12-3/TRBV12-4	CASTQSRTSGDTQYF	TGTGCCAGCACCCAGTCTCGGACTAGCGGTGATACGCAGTATTTT
TRBJ2-3	NA	NA	TRBV12-3/TRBV12-4	CASSLDVAGDTQYF	TGTGCCAGCAGTTTGGATGTAGCAGGAGATACGCAGTATTTT
TRBJ2-1	TRBD2	few	TRBV5-1	CASSPTSGRVMGQFF	TGCGCCAGCAGCCCAACAAGCGGGAGGGTTATGGGGCAGTTCTTC
TRBJ2-3	NA	many	TRBV7-2	CASSLVPVYTGTDTQYF	TGTGCCAGCAGCTTAGTTCCAGTTTACACGGGCACAGATACGCAGTATTTT
TRBJ2-1	NA	NA	TRBV7-2	CASSLALGGNYNEQFF	TGTGCCAGCAGCTTAGCTTTGGGCGGAAACTACAATGAGCAGTTCTTC
TRBJ2-7	TRBD1	NA	TRBV11-2	CASSLGLRTGGDYEQYF	TGTGCCAGCAGCTTAGGCCTTAGGACAGGGGGCGACTACGAGCAGTACTTC
TRBJ1-5	NA	few	TRBV20-1	CSATPGSSNQPQHF	TGCAGTGCAACTCCGGGGAGTAGCAATCAGCCCCAGCATTTT
TRBJ2-5	NA	few	TRBV28	CASRTGKRETQYF	TGTGCCAGCAGAACCGGGAAAAGGGAGACCCAGTACTTC
TRBJ1-1	NA	NA	TRBV21-1	CASSKKGGQGVIQNTEAFF	TGTGCCAGCAGCAAAAAAGGGGGACAGGGGGTAATACAGAACACTGAAGCTTTCTTT
TRBJ1-5	NA	NA	TRBV6-2/TRBV6-3	CASTKAMGDQPQHF	TGTGCCAGCACCAAAGCGATGGGGGATCAGCCCCAGCATTTT
TRBJ1-1	TRBD1	many	TRBV20-1	CSASLRTGGTEAFF	TGCAGTGCTAGTTTACGCACAGGGGGCACTGAAGCTTTCTTT
TRBJ2-1	NA	NA	TRBV28	CASSSGGAYSNEQFF	TGTGCCAGCAGTTCCGGCGGGGCGTACTCCAATGAGCAGTTCTTC
TRBJ2-7	NA	NA	TRBV5-1	CASSLALLSDEQYF	TGCGCCAGCAGCTTGGCCCTGCTTTCTGACGAGCAGTACTTC
TRBJ2-3	NA	NA	TRBV7-2	CASSPIGGTDTQYF	TGTGCCAGCAGCCCCATCGGAGGGACAGATACGCAGTATTTT
TRBJ2-1	TRBD1	few	TRBV5-1	CASSSGQGPYNEQFF	TGCGCCAGCAGCTCGGGACAGGGACCCTACAATGAGCAGTTCTTC
TRBJ1-1	NA	NA	TRBV7-3	CASIPTGSNTEAFF	TGTGCCAGCATTCCTACAGGGTCGAACACTGAAGCTTTCTTT
TRBJ2-7	NA	many	TRBV28	CASSSPNSYEQYF	TGTGCCAGCAGTTCCCCCAACTCCTACGAGCAGTACTTC
TRBJ2-1	NA	few	TRBV7-9	CAGHNEQFF	TGTGCCGGGCACAATGAGCAGTTCTTC
TRBJ2-1	TRBD1	many	TRBV29-1	CSVEGTGDDNEQFF	TGCAGCGTTGAAGGGACAGGGGACGACAATGAGCAGTTCTTC
TRBJ2-7	TRBD2	NA	TRBV28	CASSFLAASGQQYF	TGTGCCAGCAGTTTCCTAGCGGCGTCAGGGCAGCAGTACTTC
TRBJ2-3	NA	few	TRBV7-2	CASSPGSVSTDTQYF	TGTGCCAGCAGCCCGGGGTCCGTTAGCACAGATACGCAGTATTTT
TRBJ2-5	NA	NA	TRBV4-1	CASSQVPLAPKQTQYF	TGCGCCAGCAGCCAAGTCCCTTTAGCTCCGAAGCAGACCCAGTACTTC
TRBJ2-1	NA	NA	TRBV30	CAWSVTLFDNEQFF	TGTGCCTGGAGTGTTACCCTCTTCGACAATGAGCAGTTCTTC
TRBJ2-7	NA	NA	TRBV7-2	CASSQLGERVYPYEQYF	TGTGCCAGCAGCCAGTTGGGGGAGCGGGTCTACCCCTACGAGCAGTACTTC
TRBJ2-2	NA	NA	TRBV12-3/TRBV12-4	CASTPRAGELFF	TGTGCCAGCACCCCACGCGCCGGGGAGCTGTTTTTT
TRBJ2-1	NA	NA	TRBV28	CATWAPGSYNEQFF	TGTGCCACCTGGGCCCCTGGCTCCTACAATGAGCAGTTCTTC
TRBJ2-1	TRBD2	many	TRBV29-1	CSVAGTGGSEQFF	TGCAGCGTTGCCGGGACGGGGGGTTCAGAGCAGTTCTTC
TRBJ2-7	TRBD1	many	TRBV29-1	CSVTTPGQGKSYEQYF	TGCAGCGTCACAACACCGGGACAGGGGAAGTCCTACGAGCAGTACTTC
TRBJ1-5	TRBD1	NA	TRBV6-1	CASSGDRGGNQPQHF	TGTGCCAGCAGTGGGGACAGGGGTGGCAATCAGCCCCAGCATTTT
TRBJ1-1	TRBD1	many	TRBV20-1	CSARDRQDRGQGNTEAFF	TGCAGTGCTAGAGATAGACAGGACAGGGGGCAGGGGAACACTGAAGCTTTCTTT
TRBJ2-7	TRBD2	few	TRBV29-1	CSAGSRGAYEQYF	TGCAGCGCGGGGAGCCGGGGGGCCTACGAGCAGTACTTC